A selection of T cell receptor beta chains follows, all from one sample in a study of fetal regulatory T cell absence and autoimmunity. Sequencing was performed with immunoSEQ multiplex PCR; in TCRdb, only in-frame clones are kept and a portion is missing. The table lists 95,000 or so clones, approximately 75% of them singletons, with 2% in the top ten. Sequencing used pancreas tissue. All receptors come from a male donor with IPEX syndrome. The CDR3 runs from the conserved cysteine through the conserved F or W. The D gene is left open where the match is weak. Clone size appears in some rows only: once, few, many, or a class for an expanded clone.

V gene	clone size	D gene	J gene	CDR3 protein	CDR3 DNA
TRBV4-1	.	.	TRBJ2-7	CASSQEGFWTYEQYF	TGCGCCAGCAGCCAAGAGGGGTTTTGGACCTACGAGCAGTACTTC
TRBV14	.	.	TRBJ2-7	CASSQESGFSYEQYF	TGTGCCAGCAGCCAAGAAAGTGGCTTCTCCTACGAGCAGTACTTC
TRBV18	.	.	TRBJ2-7	CASSPRDYIYEQYF	TGTGCCAGCTCACCCCGAGACTACATCTACGAGCAGTACTTC
TRBV20-1	.	.	TRBJ1-2	CSARGHYGYTF	TGCAGTGCTAGAGGACACTATGGCTACACCTTC
TRBV5-5	.	.	TRBJ1-1	CASSSWTEDEAFF	TGTGCCAGCAGCAGTTGGACAGAGGATGAAGCTTTCTTT
TRBV5-6	.	.	TRBJ2-5	CASSSRETQYF	TGTGCCAGCAGCAGTCGTGAGACCCAGTACTTC
TRBV6-1	few	.	TRBJ1-2	CASSEFNYGYTF	TGTGCCAGCAGTGAATTTAACTATGGCTACACCTTC
TRBV5-8	once	.	TRBJ2-3	CASSLGSGGADTQYF	TGTGCCAGCAGCTTGGGGAGCGGCGGGGCAGATACGCAGTATTTT
TRBV19	few	.	TRBJ2-3	CASSPGRQGSDTQYF	TGTGCCAGTAGCCCGGGTAGGCAGGGCTCAGATACGCAGTATTTT
TRBV11-3	.	.	TRBJ2-1	CASSLRDGYNEQFF	TGTGCCAGCAGCCTCCGGGACGGTTACAATGAGCAGTTCTTC
TRBV6-5	once	.	TRBJ1-6	CASSYHQRNSPLHF	TGTGCCAGCAGTTACCACCAGCGGAATTCACCCCTCCACTTT
TRBV7-2	.	.	TRBJ2-1	CASSLARYGNEQFF	TGTGCCAGCAGCTTAGCCCGATACGGCAATGAGCAGTTCTTC